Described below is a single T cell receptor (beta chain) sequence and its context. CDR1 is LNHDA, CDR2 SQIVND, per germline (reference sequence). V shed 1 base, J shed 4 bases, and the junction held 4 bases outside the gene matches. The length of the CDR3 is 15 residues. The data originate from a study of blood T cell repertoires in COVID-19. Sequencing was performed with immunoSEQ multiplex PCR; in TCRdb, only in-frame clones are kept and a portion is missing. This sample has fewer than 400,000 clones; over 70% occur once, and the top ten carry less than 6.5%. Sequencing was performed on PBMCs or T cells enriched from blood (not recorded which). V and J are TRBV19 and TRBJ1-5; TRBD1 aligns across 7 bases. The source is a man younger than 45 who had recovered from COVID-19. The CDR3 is CASSIGDRENQPQHF. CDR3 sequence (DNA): TGTGCCAGTAGTATAGGCGACAGGGAAAATCAGCCCCAGCATTTT.